One TCR beta chain is described in this entry. This record comes from a study of blood T cell repertoires in COVID-19. Looked up from germline, CDR1 is MNHEY and CDR2 is SMNVEV (reference sequence). The CDR3 length is 15 residues. Trimming took off 8 bases at V and 3 bases at J, with 16 bases between the two ends. Repertoires were generated with immunoSEQ multiplex PCR, while TCRdb's copy carries only in-frame clones and drops some. Among about 200,000 clones listed, about 82% were seen once. The origin of this receptor is a man in his fifties or sixties with COVID-19, enrolled during active disease. The sequencing sample was made of peripheral blood. The V and J genes are TRBV27 and TRBJ1-4; possibly TRBD1 for D (6 bases). CDR3 sequence: CASSMGAAPNEKLFF. The CDR3 DNA reads TGTGCCAGCTCCATGGGGGCAGCCCCTAATGAAAAACTGTTTTTT.